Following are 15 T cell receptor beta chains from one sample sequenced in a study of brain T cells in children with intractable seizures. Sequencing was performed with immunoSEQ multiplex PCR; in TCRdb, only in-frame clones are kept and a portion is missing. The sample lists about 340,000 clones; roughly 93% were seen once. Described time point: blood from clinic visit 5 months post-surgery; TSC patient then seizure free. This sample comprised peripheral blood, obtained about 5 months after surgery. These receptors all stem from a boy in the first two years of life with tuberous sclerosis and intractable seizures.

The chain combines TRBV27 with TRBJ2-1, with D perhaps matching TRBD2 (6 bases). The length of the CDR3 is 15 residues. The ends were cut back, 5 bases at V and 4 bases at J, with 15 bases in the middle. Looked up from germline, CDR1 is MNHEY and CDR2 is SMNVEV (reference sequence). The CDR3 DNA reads TGTGCCAGCAGTATGGAGGGCCCTCGGTACAATGAGCAGTTCTTC. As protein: CASSMEGPRYNEQFF.

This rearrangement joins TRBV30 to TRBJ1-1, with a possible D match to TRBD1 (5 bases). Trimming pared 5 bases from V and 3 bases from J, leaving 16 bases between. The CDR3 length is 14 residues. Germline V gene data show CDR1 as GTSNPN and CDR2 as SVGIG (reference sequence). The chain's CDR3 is CAWGDPSGYTEAFF. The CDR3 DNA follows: TGTGCCTGGGGGGACCCAAGCGGGTACACTGAAGCTTTCTTT.

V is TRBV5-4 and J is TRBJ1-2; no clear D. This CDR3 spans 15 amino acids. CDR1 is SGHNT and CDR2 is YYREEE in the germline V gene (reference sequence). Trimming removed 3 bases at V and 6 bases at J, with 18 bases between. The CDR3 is CASSSDEGEGNGYTF. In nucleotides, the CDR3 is TGTGCCAGCAGCTCCGATGAAGGAGAGGGAAATGGCTACACCTTC.

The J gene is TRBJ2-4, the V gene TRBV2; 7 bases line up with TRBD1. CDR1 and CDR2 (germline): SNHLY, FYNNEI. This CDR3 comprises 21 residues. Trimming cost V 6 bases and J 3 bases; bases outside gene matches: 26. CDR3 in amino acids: CASSDTMTGKPFFLGKNIQYF. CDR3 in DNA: TGTGCCAGCAGCGATACCATGACAGGGAAACCCTTCTTCCTGGGCAAAAACATTCAGTACTTC.

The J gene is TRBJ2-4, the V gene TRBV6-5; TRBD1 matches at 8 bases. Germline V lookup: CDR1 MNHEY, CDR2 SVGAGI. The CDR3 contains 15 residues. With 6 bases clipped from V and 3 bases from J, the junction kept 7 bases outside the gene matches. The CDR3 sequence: CASSAGQGYKNIQYF. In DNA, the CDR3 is TGTGCCAGCAGCGCCGGACAGGGATACAAAAACATTCAGTACTTC.

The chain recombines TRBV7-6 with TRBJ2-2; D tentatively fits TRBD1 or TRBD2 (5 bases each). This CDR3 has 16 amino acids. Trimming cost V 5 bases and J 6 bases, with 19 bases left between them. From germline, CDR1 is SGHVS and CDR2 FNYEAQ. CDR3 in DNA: TGTGCCAGCAGCCTGGGACCCTCGGCCGGCTCCGGGGAGCTGTTTTTT. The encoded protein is CASSLGPSAGSGELFF.

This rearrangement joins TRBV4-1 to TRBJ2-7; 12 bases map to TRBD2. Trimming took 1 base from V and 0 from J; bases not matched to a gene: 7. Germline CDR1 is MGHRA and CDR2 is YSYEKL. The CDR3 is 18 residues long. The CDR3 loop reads CASSQGTSGIHVSYEQYF. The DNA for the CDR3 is TGCGCCAGCAGCCAAGGGACTAGCGGGATCCACGTCTCCTACGAGCAGTACTTC.

CDR3 DNA: TGTGCCACCAGTGACCGGGAATCAGGGGGCAATCAGCCCCAGCATTTT. Residues: CATSDRESGGNQPQHF. The chain is built from TRBV24-1 and TRBJ1-5, with TRBD1 as a possible D gene (6 bases). Trimming left V 4 bases short and J 2 bases short, with 14 bases between. CDR3 size: 16 residues. Germline V gene data show CDR1 as KGHDR and CDR2 as SFDVKD.

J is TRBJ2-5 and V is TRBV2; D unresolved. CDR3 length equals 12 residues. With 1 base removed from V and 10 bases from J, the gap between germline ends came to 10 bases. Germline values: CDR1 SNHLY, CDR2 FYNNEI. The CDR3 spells CASSEEGSLQYF. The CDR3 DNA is TGTGCCAGCAGTGAAGAGGGCTCTCTCCAGTACTTC.

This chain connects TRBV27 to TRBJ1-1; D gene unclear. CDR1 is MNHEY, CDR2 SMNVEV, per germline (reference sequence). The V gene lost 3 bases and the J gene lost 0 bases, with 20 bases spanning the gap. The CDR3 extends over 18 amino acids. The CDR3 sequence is CASSFRWSPLIMNTEAFF. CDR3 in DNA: TGTGCCAGCAGTTTTCGGTGGAGCCCTCTTATAATGAACACTGAAGCTTTCTTT.

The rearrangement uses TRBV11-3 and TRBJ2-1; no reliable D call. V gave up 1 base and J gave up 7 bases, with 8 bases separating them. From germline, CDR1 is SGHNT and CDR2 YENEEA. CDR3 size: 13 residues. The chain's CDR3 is CASSLVIQNEQFF. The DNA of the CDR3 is TGTGCCAGCAGCTTAGTCATTCAAAATGAGCAGTTCTTC.

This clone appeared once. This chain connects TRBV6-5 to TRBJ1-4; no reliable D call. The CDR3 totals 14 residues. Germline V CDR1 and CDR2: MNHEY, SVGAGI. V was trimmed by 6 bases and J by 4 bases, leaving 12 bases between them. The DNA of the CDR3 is TGTGCCAGCAGCCTGCTCCTGGATAATGAAAAACTGTTTTTT. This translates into CASSLLLDNEKLFF.

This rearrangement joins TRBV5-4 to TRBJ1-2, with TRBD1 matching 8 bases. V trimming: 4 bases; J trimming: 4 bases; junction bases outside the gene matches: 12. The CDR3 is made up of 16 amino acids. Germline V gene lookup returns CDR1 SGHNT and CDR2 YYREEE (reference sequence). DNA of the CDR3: TGTGCCAGCAGCCCATTGCCGGGACAGGCCTCCTATGGCTACACCTTC. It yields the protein CASSPLPGQASYGYTF. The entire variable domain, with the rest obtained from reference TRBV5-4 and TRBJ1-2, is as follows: ETGVTQSPTHLIKTRGQQVTLRCSSQSGHNTVSWYQQALGQGPQFIFQYYREEENGRGNFPPRFSGLQFPNYSSELNVNALELDDSALYLCASSPLPGQASYGYTFGSGTRLTVV.

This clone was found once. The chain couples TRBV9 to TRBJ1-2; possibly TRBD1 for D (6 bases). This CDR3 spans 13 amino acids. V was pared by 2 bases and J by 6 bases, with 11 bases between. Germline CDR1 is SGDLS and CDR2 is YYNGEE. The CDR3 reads CASSVGGADGYTF. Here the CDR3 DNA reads TGTGCCAGCAGCGTTGGGGGGGCGGATGGCTACACCTTC. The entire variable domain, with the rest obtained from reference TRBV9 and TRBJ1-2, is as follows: DSGVTQTPKHLITATGQRVTLRCSPRSGDLSVYWYQQSLDQGLQFLIQYYNGEERAKGNILERFSAQQFPDLHSELNLSSLELGDSALYFCASSVGGADGYTFGSGTRLTVV.

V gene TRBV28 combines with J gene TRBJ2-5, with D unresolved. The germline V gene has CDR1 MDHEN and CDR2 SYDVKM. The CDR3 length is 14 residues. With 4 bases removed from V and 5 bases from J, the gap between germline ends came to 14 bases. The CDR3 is CASSSPGSRETQYF. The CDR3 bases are TGTGCCAGCAGTTCCCCAGGATCCAGGGAGACCCAGTACTTC.